Listed below are T cell receptor beta chains from one sample, sequenced in a study of CD8 T cells in ankylosing spondylitis. MiXCR, applied by TCRdb to the 5' RACE reads, yields one record per CDR3 protein. The repertoire includes 300,000 to 350,000 distinct CDR3 sequences, roughly 20% of them detected once, and 3.5% sits in the top ten. The sample consisted of blood, either unsorted or a sorted T cell fraction (not recorded which). These receptors originate from a female donor with ankylosing spondylitis or in good health (not recorded which). Both conserved end residues are part of each CDR3. The order of the fields is J gene, V gene, clone size, D gene, CDR3 DNA, CDR3 protein. D genes are given only for firm matches. Some rows have no size entry. The others give once, few or many, or a class for an expanded clone.

j_call: TRBJ2-5; v_call: TRBV4-3; clone_size: few; d_call: .; cdr3_nt: TGCGCCAGCAGCCAAGAGGCTAGCTCGGAGACCCAGTACTTC; cdr3_aa: CASSQEASSETQYF
j_call: TRBJ2-3; v_call: TRBV4-3; clone_size: few; d_call: TRBD1; cdr3_nt: TGCGCCAGCAGCCACCGACAGGGGGCAGATACGCAGTATTTT; cdr3_aa: CASSHRQGADTQYF
j_call: TRBJ1-5; v_call: TRBV20-1; clone_size: .; d_call: .; cdr3_nt: TGCAGTGCTAGAGAAGGGGTACTCAATCAGCCCCAGCATTTT; cdr3_aa: CSAREGVLNQPQHF
j_call: TRBJ2-7; v_call: TRBV25-1; clone_size: few; d_call: .; cdr3_nt: TGTGCCAGCAGTGTCACAGCTAACGAGCAGTACTTC; cdr3_aa: CASSVTANEQYF
j_call: TRBJ2-1; v_call: TRBV25-1; clone_size: .; d_call: TRBD1; cdr3_nt: TGTGCCAGCAGTTCGGAACTACACCGGGGACAGGGTTACTGGGGTGAGCAGTTCTTC; cdr3_aa: CASSSELHRGQGYWGEQFF
j_call: TRBJ2-1; v_call: TRBV4-3; clone_size: .; d_call: .; cdr3_nt: TGCGCCAGCAGCCAAGAGGACTCCTCCTACAATGAGCAGTTCTTC; cdr3_aa: CASSQEDSSYNEQFF
j_call: TRBJ2-4; v_call: TRBV6-5; clone_size: .; d_call: TRBD1; cdr3_nt: TGTGCCAGCAGTTACGGGGCAGGGGGCAAGAACATTCAGTACTTC; cdr3_aa: CASSYGAGGKNIQYF
j_call: TRBJ1-5; v_call: TRBV21-1; clone_size: .; d_call: .; cdr3_nt: TGTGCCAGCAGCAAAGCGGTGGAGCAGCCCCAGCATTTT; cdr3_aa: CASSKAVEQPQHF
j_call: TRBJ2-2; v_call: TRBV7-8; clone_size: .; d_call: TRBD2; cdr3_nt: TGTGCCAGCAGCTTATCCGGGACTAGGCCCACCGGGGAGCTGTTTTTT; cdr3_aa: CASSLSGTRPTGELFF
j_call: TRBJ2-1; v_call: TRBV30; clone_size: few; d_call: .; cdr3_nt: TGTGCCTGGAGCGGTCGGCCTAAGAATGAGCAGTTCTTC; cdr3_aa: CAWSGRPKNEQFF
j_call: TRBJ2-2; v_call: TRBV28; clone_size: .; d_call: TRBD2; cdr3_nt: TGTGCCAGCCGTGATTTAGCGGGGGAGTCCGGGGAGCTGTTTTTT; cdr3_aa: CASRDLAGESGELFF
j_call: TRBJ1-1; v_call: TRBV6-2/TRBV6-3; clone_size: few; d_call: TRBD1; cdr3_nt: TGTGCCAGCAGCTCCCCTCCCGGGACAGGGGATGTGGCTTTCTTT; cdr3_aa: CASSSPPGTGDVAFF
j_call: TRBJ2-1; v_call: TRBV6-1; clone_size: few; d_call: TRBD2; cdr3_nt: TGTGCCAGCACCAAGCTAGCGGCTCACTACAATGAGCAGTTCTTC; cdr3_aa: CASTKLAAHYNEQFF
j_call: TRBJ1-1; v_call: TRBV12-3/TRBV12-4; clone_size: many; d_call: .; cdr3_nt: TGTGCCAGCAGCCCAACTGGGGGGCGCACTGAAGCTTTCTTT; cdr3_aa: CASSPTGGRTEAFF
j_call: TRBJ2-3; v_call: TRBV29-1; clone_size: many; d_call: TRBD2; cdr3_nt: TGCAGCGTTGAAGGGAGGGGCCTAGCGGTCACAGATACGCAGTATTTT; cdr3_aa: CSVEGRGLAVTDTQYF
j_call: TRBJ2-2; v_call: TRBV24-1; clone_size: few; d_call: .; cdr3_nt: TGTGCCACCAGTGGTTGGGGCAGGTCCTCCTCGAACACCGGGGAGCTGTTTTTT; cdr3_aa: CATSGWGRSSSNTGELFF
j_call: TRBJ2-1; v_call: TRBV12-3/TRBV12-4; clone_size: .; d_call: .; cdr3_nt: TGTGCCAGAAGAGAACGAGCCAGCTCCTACAATGAGCAGTTCTTC; cdr3_aa: CARRERASSYNEQFF
j_call: TRBJ1-1; v_call: TRBV12-3/TRBV12-4; clone_size: few; d_call: .; cdr3_nt: TGTGCCAGCAGTATCTGGGGGGGGGCTGAAGCTTTCTTT; cdr3_aa: CASSIWGGAEAFF
j_call: TRBJ2-7; v_call: TRBV7-2; clone_size: .; d_call: TRBD2; cdr3_nt: TGTGCCAGCAGCCCGAGAGGCGGGAGATACGACGAGCAGTACTTC; cdr3_aa: CASSPRGGRYDEQYF
j_call: TRBJ2-1; v_call: TRBV2; clone_size: few; d_call: TRBD2; cdr3_nt: TGTGCCAGCAGTGGCCTAGCGGGTTTCAATGAGCAGTTCTTC; cdr3_aa: CASSGLAGFNEQFF
j_call: TRBJ2-1; v_call: TRBV20-1; clone_size: .; d_call: .; cdr3_nt: TGCAGTGCTAGTAAGGGAACAACGAGCTCCTACAATGAGCAGTTCTTC; cdr3_aa: CSASKGTTSSYNEQFF
j_call: TRBJ2-1; v_call: TRBV5-1; clone_size: few; d_call: TRBD1; cdr3_nt: TGCGCCAGCAGCTGGAACTCACAGGGGAAGGTTTACAATGAGCAGTTCTTC; cdr3_aa: CASSWNSQGKVYNEQFF
j_call: TRBJ2-1; v_call: TRBV3-1; clone_size: .; d_call: .; cdr3_nt: TGTGCCAGCAGCCAACTGCCCCTGAGCTCCTACAATGAGCAGTTCTTC; cdr3_aa: CASSQLPLSSYNEQFF
j_call: TRBJ2-3; v_call: TRBV4-3; clone_size: few; d_call: .; cdr3_nt: TGCGCCAGCAGCCAAGAAAGGGCATTCACAGATACGCAGTATTTT; cdr3_aa: CASSQERAFTDTQYF
j_call: TRBJ2-2; v_call: TRBV5-6; clone_size: .; d_call: TRBD2; cdr3_nt: TGTGCCAGCAGCCCTCGCCGGGAGGGCGGGGAGCTGTTTTTT; cdr3_aa: CASSPRREGGELFF
j_call: TRBJ1-1; v_call: TRBV12-3/TRBV12-4; clone_size: few; d_call: .; cdr3_nt: TGTGCCAGCAGAGGGGGGGCACGCACTGAAGCTTTCTTT; cdr3_aa: CASRGGARTEAFF
j_call: TRBJ1-6; v_call: TRBV6-6; clone_size: few; d_call: TRBD1; cdr3_nt: TGTGCCAGCGTTCAGGGGGATCGTTCACCCCTCCACTTT; cdr3_aa: CASVQGDRSPLHF
j_call: TRBJ2-3; v_call: TRBV12-5; clone_size: .; d_call: .; cdr3_nt: TGTGCTAGTGGTTTGTTCCAGGAAAAAGATACGCAGTATTTT; cdr3_aa: CASGLFQEKDTQYF
j_call: TRBJ2-7; v_call: TRBV20-1; clone_size: .; d_call: TRBD2; cdr3_nt: TGCAGTCCCGGGACTAGCGTATACGAGCAGTACTTC; cdr3_aa: CSPGTSVYEQYF
j_call: TRBJ1-2; v_call: TRBV25-1; clone_size: few; d_call: .; cdr3_nt: TGTGCCAGCAGGGGTGGCTATGGCTACACCTTC; cdr3_aa: CASRGGYGYTF
j_call: TRBJ2-1; v_call: TRBV12-3/TRBV12-4; clone_size: .; d_call: .; cdr3_nt: TGTGCCAGCAGCCGACAGGTCTCCTACAATGAGCAGTTCTTC; cdr3_aa: CASSRQVSYNEQFF
j_call: TRBJ2-3; v_call: TRBV7-2; clone_size: .; d_call: .; cdr3_nt: TGTGCCAGCAGCTTCTCGGGACTCCCCCAGGTGGATACGCAGTATTTT; cdr3_aa: CASSFSGLPQVDTQYF
j_call: TRBJ1-5; v_call: TRBV6-2/TRBV6-3; clone_size: few; d_call: TRBD1; cdr3_nt: TGTGCCAGCAGACGGACAGGGGGCAACCAGCCCCAGCATTTT; cdr3_aa: CASRRTGGNQPQHF
j_call: TRBJ2-5; v_call: TRBV12-5; clone_size: few; d_call: .; cdr3_nt: TGTGCTAGTGGCCGATCAGGGGCAGGGGAGACCCAGTACTTC; cdr3_aa: CASGRSGAGETQYF
j_call: TRBJ2-7; v_call: TRBV19; clone_size: .; d_call: .; cdr3_nt: TGTGCCAGTAGTATAGATCGGGCGACACAAACCTACGAGCAGTACTTC; cdr3_aa: CASSIDRATQTYEQYF
j_call: TRBJ2-1; v_call: TRBV5-1; clone_size: .; d_call: TRBD2; cdr3_nt: TGCGCCAGCAGCCCCGGGAGGGCCATGAATGAGCAGTTCTTC; cdr3_aa: CASSPGRAMNEQFF
j_call: TRBJ2-7; v_call: TRBV6-1; clone_size: .; d_call: TRBD1; cdr3_nt: TGTGCCAGCAGCTCACTAGGGACAGGGGTCGGGGAGCAGTACTTC; cdr3_aa: CASSSLGTGVGEQYF
j_call: TRBJ2-1; v_call: TRBV21-1; clone_size: .; d_call: .; cdr3_nt: TGTGCCAGCAGCAAAAGGAAGCGGGAGGGCCGTTACAATGAGCAGTTCTTC; cdr3_aa: CASSKRKREGRYNEQFF
j_call: TRBJ2-3; v_call: TRBV12-3/TRBV12-4; clone_size: few; d_call: TRBD2; cdr3_nt: TGTGCCAGCAGACTAGCGGGAGGCCCAAGGTCTCATTTT; cdr3_aa: CASRLAGGPRSHF
j_call: TRBJ1-1; v_call: TRBV7-9; clone_size: many; d_call: .; cdr3_nt: TGTGCCAGCAGCCCGGCTAAGAACACTGAAGCTTTCTTT; cdr3_aa: CASSPAKNTEAFF
j_call: TRBJ2-1; v_call: TRBV7-2; clone_size: .; d_call: .; cdr3_nt: TGTGCCAGCAGCCCCCTCCTAGCAGCGCATGAGCAGTTCTTC; cdr3_aa: CASSPLLAAHEQFF
j_call: TRBJ2-4; v_call: TRBV19; clone_size: .; d_call: TRBD2; cdr3_nt: TGTGCCAGTAGCCCTAGCGGGACCCTCATGAACATTCAGTACTTC; cdr3_aa: CASSPSGTLMNIQYF
j_call: TRBJ2-5; v_call: TRBV5-6; clone_size: .; d_call: TRBD2; cdr3_nt: TGTGCCAGCAGCTTGGGTCTAGCGGGAGGTAACACGGAGACCCAGTACTTC; cdr3_aa: CASSLGLAGGNTETQYF
j_call: TRBJ2-1; v_call: TRBV4-3; clone_size: few; d_call: TRBD2; cdr3_nt: TGCGCCAGCAGCCAAGATGGGGGGGGGAATGAGCAGTTCTTC; cdr3_aa: CASSQDGGGNEQFF
j_call: TRBJ2-7; v_call: TRBV30; clone_size: .; d_call: .; cdr3_nt: TGTGCCTGGGGGCCCCTCTACGAGCAGTACTTC; cdr3_aa: CAWGPLYEQYF